This record looks at one TCR beta chain sequence and its context. Antigen: not known. These donors, healthy bone marrow donors, were studied. CDR1 and CDR2 (germline): SGDLS, YYNGEE. This CDR3 has 13 amino acids. Deletions cut 0 bases from V and 10 bases from J, with 13 bases between. PCR employed 60 Vbeta and 13 Jbeta primers. The method was immunoSEQ multiplex PCR; TCRdb's version includes in-frame clones alone and lacks a portion of them. The table lists about 55,000 clones. The data were obtained in a study of cytomegalovirus exposure and HLA in healthy donors. Study-level results: Researchers counted 150 to 200 TCR beta chains as cytomegalovirus-associated. The only immune exposure information that was available was CMV serostatus.

This chain uses TRBV9 with TRBJ1-1; unclear D gene. Source material: PBMCs. This clonotype was obtained from a woman between 55 and 75 years old in good health and CMV-seropositive. CDR3: CASSVGNERGAFF. CDR3 bases: TGTGCCAGCAGCGTAGGAAATGAACGGGGAGCTTTCTTT.